What follows describes a single T cell receptor beta chain. With V trimmed by 0 bases and J by 2 bases, 4 bases remained unmatched. The CDR3 extends over 17 amino acids. CDR1 SGHAT and CDR2 FQNNGV come from the germline V gene. Here immunoSEQ multiplex PCR was the method, and the copy in TCRdb shows in-frame clones only, minus some. The table records some 510,000 clones, 85% to 90% of them present only once. The data were taken from a study of blood T cell repertoires in COVID-19. Study summary: Acute and convalescent COVID-19 samples came from the United States, Italy and Spain.

Those enrolled, adults aged 18 to 89 years, came from 24 US areas. Clinical history as reported by participants underpinned cohort assignment. Sequenced: PBMCs or T cells enriched from blood (not recorded which). The receptor was derived from a woman aged 40 to 50 who had recovered from COVID-19. The J gene is TRBJ2-4, the V gene TRBV11-2; 10 positions match TRBD2. The CDR3 loop reads CASSLDRTSGPKNIQYF. CDR3 sequence (DNA): TGTGCCAGCAGCTTAGATCGGACTAGCGGACCCAAAAACATTCAGTACTTC.